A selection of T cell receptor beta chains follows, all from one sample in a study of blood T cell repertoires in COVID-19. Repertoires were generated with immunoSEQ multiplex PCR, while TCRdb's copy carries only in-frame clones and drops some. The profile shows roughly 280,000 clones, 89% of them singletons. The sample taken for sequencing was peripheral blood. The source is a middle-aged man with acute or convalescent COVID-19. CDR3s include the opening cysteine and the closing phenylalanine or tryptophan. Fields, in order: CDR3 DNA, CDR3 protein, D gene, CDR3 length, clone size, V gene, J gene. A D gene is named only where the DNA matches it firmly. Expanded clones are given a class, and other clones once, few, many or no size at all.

TGTGCCCAAGGCACAGGGCTCTCCACCGGGGAGCTGTTTTTT,CAQGTGLSTGELFF,NA,14,NA,TRBV30,TRBJ2-2
TGTGCCAGCAGTGAAGCGCGGGGAGCCCTGGGGGGAAACACCATATATTTT,CASSEARGALGGNTIYF,NA,17,NA,TRBV2,TRBJ1-3
TGTGCCAGCAGCCAAGAGCCGCAGCGGGGGAGGATTAGTTCACCCCTCCACTTT,CASSQEPQRGRISSPLHF,NA,18,NA,TRBV4-2,TRBJ1-6
TGTGCCAGCTCACTGGGACTGGAAACAGATACGCAGTATTTT,CASSLGLETDTQYF,NA,14,NA,TRBV18,TRBJ2-3
TGCGCCAGCAGCCAAGGGGGCAGTGACAGGGGGAACTATGGCTACACCTTC,CASSQGGSDRGNYGYTF,TRBD1,17,once,TRBV4-1,TRBJ1-2
TGTGCCAGCAGGACCCAGGGACTGAATTCACCCCTCCACTTT,CASRTQGLNSPLHF,NA,14,few,TRBV6-6,TRBJ1-6
TGTGCCAGCAGCCCCTTAGGGGGTTCGGAAGCTTTCTTT,CASSPLGGSEAFF,NA,13,NA,TRBV3-1/TRBV3-2,TRBJ1-1
TGTGCCAGCAGCCAAGTAGGAGGGAACACTGAAGCTTTCTTT,CASSQVGGNTEAFF,NA,14,few,TRBV4-2,TRBJ1-1
TGTGCCAGCAGTTTAGGCACTAGCAATCAGCCCCAGCATTTT,CASSLGTSNQPQHF,NA,14,NA,TRBV27,TRBJ1-5
TGTGCCAGCAGTCCCAGTGGCCCGCTTGGCTATGGCTACACCTTC,CASSPSGPLGYGYTF,NA,15,NA,TRBV2,TRBJ1-2
TGTGCCAGCAGCCGCGTCGGGTTGTCTGGAAACACCATATATTTT,CASSRVGLSGNTIYF,NA,15,NA,TRBV27,TRBJ1-3